This T cell receptor (beta chain) originates from a study of control samples from healthy donors and cancer patients. Germline CDR1 and CDR2: SNHLY and FYNNEI. V lost 11 bases and J 5 bases, leaving 18 bases between the germline ends. The CDR3 has 13 residues. Measured with immunoSEQ multiplex PCR; TCRdb has only the in-frame clones, and not every one. The table lists about 51,000 clones, 88% of them singletons, with under 45% in the top ten. The specimen sequenced was PBMCs. This chain joins TRBV2 and TRBJ2-5; D may be TRBD2 (7 bases). The receptor was derived from a man aged 50 to 59 with head and neck cancer. CDR3 amino acids: CARRGANRETQYF. CDR3 DNA sequence: TGTGCCCGTCGGGGGGCCAACCGGGAGACCCAGTACTTC.